This TCR beta chain stems from a study of blood T cell repertoires in COVID-19. Libraries were prepared by immunoSEQ multiplex PCR; TCRdb keeps only in-frame clonotypes and omits some of them. Here the sample spans 400,000 or so clones, roughly 90% being singletons. J gave up 10 bases and V 3 bases, and 10 bases lay outside the gene matches. From germline, CDR1 is SGHRS and CDR2 YFSETQ. This CDR3 has 15 amino acids. Sequenced material: peripheral blood. The chain has TRBV5-1 and TRBJ1-1; 12 nucleotides match TRBD1. This receptor was obtained from a man younger than 30 with COVID-19, enrolled during active disease. CDR3 sequence (DNA): TGCGCCAGCAGCTGGGACCGGGACAGGGGGCGAGGAGCTTTCTTT. Residues: CASSWDRDRGRGAFF.